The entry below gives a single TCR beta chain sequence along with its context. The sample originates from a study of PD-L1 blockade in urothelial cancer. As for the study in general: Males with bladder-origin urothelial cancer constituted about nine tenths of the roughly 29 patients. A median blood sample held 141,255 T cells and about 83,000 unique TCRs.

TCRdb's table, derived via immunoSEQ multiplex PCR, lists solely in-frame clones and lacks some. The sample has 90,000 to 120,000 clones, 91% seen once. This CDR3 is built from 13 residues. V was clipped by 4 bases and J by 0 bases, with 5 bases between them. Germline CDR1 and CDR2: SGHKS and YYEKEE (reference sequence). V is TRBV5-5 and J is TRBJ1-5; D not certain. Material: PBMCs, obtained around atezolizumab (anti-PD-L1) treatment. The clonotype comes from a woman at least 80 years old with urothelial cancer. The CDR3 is CASSRYSNQPQHF. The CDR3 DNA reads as TGTGCCAGCAGCCGCTATAGCAATCAGCCCCAGCATTTT.